These 23 T cell receptor beta chains were all obtained from the same sample, sequenced in a study of T cells after yellow fever vaccination. TCRdb analysed the 5' RACE reads with MiXCR anew, one entry per CDR3 protein. The table records tens of thousands of distinct CDR3 sequences, 7.4% of them present only once. This specimen was CD8+ T cells sorted from PBMCs, taken 15 days after the yellow fever booster vaccination. The receptors stem from a man aged 30-40 years who received the YFV17D yellow fever vaccine.

Of note for this clonotype: A much larger clone is a single base away; this may be a read error. The chain has TRBV6-1 and TRBJ2-7, with unresolved D. This CDR3 is built from 17 residues. Trimming stripped 4 bases from V and 0 bases from J, with 19 bases between. Germline V gene data show CDR1 as MNHNS and CDR2 as SASEGT. CDR3 residues: CASSGVEKSYSSYEQYF. CDR3 nucleotides: TGTGCCAGCAGTGGGGTAGAGAAATCCTACAGCTCCTACGAGCAGTACTTC.

This chain links TRBV5-4 with TRBJ2-3; D unclear. Deletions cut 0 bases from V and 4 bases from J, with 12 bases between. Germline CDR1 SGHNT, CDR2 YYREEE (reference sequence). This CDR3 is built from 15 residues. The CDR3 DNA reads TGTGCCAGCAGCTTGGTGGGTTTCGGCTCAGATACGCAGTATTTT. Its protein product is CASSLVGFGSDTQYF.

This clonotype was detected many times. The rearrangement joins TRBV4-3 to TRBJ2-5; unclear D gene. The CDR3 has 13 amino acids. CDR1 is LGHNA and CDR2 is YSLEER in the germline V gene. Trimming removed 0 bases at V and 5 bases at J, with 7 bases between. CDR3 coding DNA: TGCGCCAGCAGCCAAGAAACCGGCGAGACCCAGTACTTC. It codes for CASSQETGETQYF.

This clonotype was seen ten or more times. The chain combines TRBV20-1 with TRBJ2-7, with D hard to call. Germline V lookup: CDR1 DFQATT, CDR2 SNEGSKA (reference sequence). V lost 4 bases and J 4 bases, leaving 20 bases between the germline ends. CDR3 length: 15 amino acids. The CDR3 sequence is CSAKEIGKGIYEQYF. The CDR3 region has the DNA TGCAGTGCTAAGGAAATCGGTAAAGGGATATACGAGCAGTACTTC.

This clonotype was seen a handful of times. V usage is TRBV12-3 or TRBV12-4 and J usage is TRBJ1-2, with D hard to call. Between the trimmed V and J ends, which lost 8 bases and 8 bases, there was a span of 9 bases. The CDR3 runs 10 residues. In nucleotides, the CDR3 is TGTGCCAGCTACCTTAGCGGCTACACCTTC. Its protein product is CASYLSGYTF.

This clonotype was observed many times. This sequence joins TRBV4-2 and TRBJ2-6, with D tentatively TRBD1 (5 bases). The CDR3 is 20 amino acids. Trimming pared 2 bases from V and 1 base from J, leaving 21 bases between. CDR1 LGHNA and CDR2 YNFKEQ come from the germline V gene. The CDR3 coding sequence is TGTGCCAGCAGCCAATCAATTTGGTACAGGCCAACATCTGGGGCCAACGTCCTGACTTTC. It yields the protein CASSQSIWYRPTSGANVLTF.

The V call is TRBV11-2, the J call TRBJ2-5; no clear D. The CDR3 contains 12 residues. Germline loops: CDR1 SGHAT, CDR2 FQNNGV. With 5 bases removed from V and 6 bases from J, the gap between germline ends came to 10 bases. CDR3 sequence reads: CASSHEHQTQYF. The CDR3 coding sequence is TGTGCCAGCAGCCATGAGCATCAGACCCAGTACTTC. The whole variable domain, filled in from reference TRBV11-2 and TRBJ2-5, reads EAGVAQSPRYKIIEKRQSVAFWCNPISGHATLYWYQQILGQGPKLLIQFQNNGVVDDSQLPKDRFSAERLKGVDSTLKIQPAKLEDSAVYLCASSHEHQTQYFGPGTRLLVL.

This clonotype came up many times. V gene TRBV27 combines with J gene TRBJ2-7; 10 positions match TRBD2. The J segment lost 9 bases and the V segment lost 8 bases, leaving 16 bases of the junction unmatched. Germline lookup yields CDR1 MNHEY and CDR2 SMNVEV (reference sequence). The CDR3 contains 15 residues. CDR3 sequence: CASGHFLAGAFVQYF. The CDR3 DNA is TGTGCCAGCGGTCATTTCCTAGCGGGAGCATTTGTGCAGTACTTC.

This clonotype was picked up a small number of times. This chain joins TRBV2 and TRBJ2-4; D remains unclear. This CDR3 comprises 15 residues. Trimming cost V 8 bases and J 1 base, with 15 bases left between them. Germline V lookup: CDR1 SNHLY, CDR2 FYNNEI. The CDR3 sequence is CASRDTVSAKNIQYF. In DNA, the CDR3 is TGTGCCAGCCGAGACACCGTCTCCGCCAAAAACATTCAGTACTTC.

Ten or more counts support this clonotype. The rearrangement links TRBV4-3 to TRBJ1-1; 8 nucleotides align to TRBD1. This CDR3 contains 13 residues. Germline loops: CDR1 LGHNA, CDR2 YSLEER. The V and J ends lost 1 base and 11 bases, in that order; junction bases with no gene match: 6. As DNA, the CDR3 is TGCGCCAGCAGCCAAGTTTCGGGACAGGTGGCTTTCTTT. It translates to CASSQVSGQVAFF.

This clonotype was seen repeatedly, ten times or more. This chain connects TRBV29-1 to TRBJ2-3; a possible D gene is TRBD1 (5 bases). Germline V gene lookup returns CDR1 SQVTM and CDR2 ANQGSEA. V was clipped by 1 base and J by 10 bases, with 12 bases between them. The CDR3 consists of 12 residues. The CDR3 loop is CSVEGDRYPQYF. The CDR3 coding sequence is TGCAGCGTTGAAGGCGACAGATACCCGCAGTATTTT.

This clonotype was detected many times. The V gene is TRBV27, the J gene TRBJ2-2; 8 nucleotides line up with TRBD1. CDR3 length equals 18 residues. Germline-derived CDR1 and CDR2 are MNHEY and SMNVEV (reference sequence). V shed 5 bases and J 5 bases; nucleotides not matched to a gene: 16. The CDR3 loop reads CASSPHPSGGARTGELFF. Written as DNA, the CDR3 is TGTGCCAGCAGTCCCCACCCCTCAGGGGGCGCTAGGACCGGGGAGCTGTTTTTT.

At least ten counts were recorded for this clonotype. V and J are TRBV12-3 or TRBV12-4 and TRBJ1-4, with 9 bases identical to TRBD1. CDR3 length: 15 amino acids. J was trimmed by 6 bases and V by 4 bases; bases with no gene match: 6. The CDR3 sequence: CASSSDRGEDEKLFF. In nucleotides, the CDR3 is TGTGCCAGCAGTTCCGACAGGGGGGAGGATGAAAAACTGTTTTTT.

This clonotype showed up many times. This chain links TRBV9 with TRBJ2-7; TRBD2 matches at 8 bases. Germline assignment: CDR1 SGDLS and CDR2 YYNGEE. The V and J ends lost 3 bases and 0 bases, in that order; junction bases with no gene match: 17. The CDR3 has 19 amino acids. The CDR3 coding sequence is TGTGCCAGCAGCGCCCGTCCTACTTCTAGCGGGCCGAGCTCCTACGAGCAGTACTTC. It yields the protein CASSARPTSSGPSSYEQYF.

This clonotype was observed once. A read error may be the cause here, since a much bigger clone is one base away. This rearrangement joins TRBV4-2 to TRBJ2-1; 10 nucleotides line up with TRBD2. V was clipped by 0 bases and J by 15 bases; unmatched bases: 8. In germline, CDR1 is LGHNA, CDR2 YNFKEQ. This CDR3 has 14 residues. The DNA of the CDR3 is TGTGCCAGCAGCCAAGAGAGCGGGAGGGAGGGTATGTTCTTC. Its translation is CASSQESGREGMFF.

This clonotype showed up many times. V and J are TRBV28 and TRBJ2-1, with D hard to call. CDR1 MDHEN and CDR2 SYDVKM come from the germline V gene. The CDR3 spans 14 residues. Trimming removed 2 bases from V and 3 bases from J, with 8 bases in between. The CDR3 DNA reads as TGTGCCAGCAGTTTAACAGACAACTACAATGAGCAGTTCTTC. Translating gives CASSLTDNYNEQFF.

The sample holds many counts of this clonotype. V usage is TRBV6-5 and J usage is TRBJ2-2; D is unclear. This CDR3 has 13 amino acids. Looked up from germline, CDR1 is MNHEY and CDR2 is SVGAGI. The V and J ends lost 8 bases and 6 bases respectively, with 13 bases between them. In DNA form, the CDR3 reads TGTGCCAGCTCCTACGGTCCGGCCGGGGAGCTGTTTTTT. Protein product: CASSYGPAGELFF.

This chain links TRBV11-3 with TRBJ2-1, with D hard to call. V shed 5 bases and J shed 8 bases, with 16 bases lying between them. Germline assignment: CDR1 SGHNT and CDR2 YENEEA. CDR3 size: 14 residues. The CDR3 nucleotides read TGTGCCAGCAGCACAATGGCGGAACCGCATGAGCAGTTCTTC. The encoded protein is CASSTMAEPHEQFF.

This clonotype was seen ten or more times. This chain links TRBV14 with TRBJ1-2; D call uncertain. Germline values: CDR1 SGHDN, CDR2 FVKESK. This CDR3 spans 16 amino acids. The germline V and J ends were trimmed by 0 bases and 8 bases, with 19 bases remaining between them. The CDR3 bases are TGTGCCAGCAGCCAAGATTTCGGGGAGCTTTCCGGCGGCTACACCTTC. This sequence encodes CASSQDFGELSGGYTF.

This clonotype showed up many times. This chain uses TRBV6-5 with TRBJ2-7; no clear D. Germline values: CDR1 MNHEY, CDR2 SVGAGI. Trimming cost V 6 bases and J 3 bases, with 12 bases left between them. The CDR3 has 13 amino acids. The CDR3 nucleotides read TGTGCCAGCAGCCCGGACGAGAGCTACGAGCAGTACTTC. This translates into CASSPDESYEQYF.

This clonotype was detected many times. The chain links TRBV5-1 to TRBJ1-1; D gene ambiguous. The V gene lost 4 bases and the J gene lost 11 bases, with 12 bases spanning the gap. The CDR3 contains 11 residues. The V gene's germline CDR1 is SGHRS and CDR2 YFSETQ. The CDR3 DNA follows: TGCGCCAGCAGCGCGGGGTGGGCGGCTTTCTTT. Protein sequence: CASSAGWAAFF.

The sample holds many counts of this clonotype. The chain combines TRBV20-1 with TRBJ1-2, with D maybe TRBD1 (6 bases). Germline loops: CDR1 DFQATT, CDR2 SNEGSKA (reference sequence). The CDR3 extends over 14 amino acids. Trimming took off 5 bases at V and 0 bases at J, with 13 bases between the two ends. The CDR3 bases are TGCAGTGCTCCTCCGGGACAAACTAACTATGGCTACACCTTC. Protein: CSAPPGQTNYGYTF.

This clonotype was seen repeatedly, ten times or more. The V call is TRBV12-3 or TRBV12-4, the J call TRBJ2-7; 8 positions agree with TRBD2. V lost 5 bases to trimming and J lost 0 bases; unmatched junction nucleotides: 3. This CDR3 is built from 14 residues. The CDR3 DNA reads as TGTGCCAGCAGTGTTAGCGGGAACTCCTACGAGCAGTACTTC. Translating it yields CASSVSGNSYEQYF.